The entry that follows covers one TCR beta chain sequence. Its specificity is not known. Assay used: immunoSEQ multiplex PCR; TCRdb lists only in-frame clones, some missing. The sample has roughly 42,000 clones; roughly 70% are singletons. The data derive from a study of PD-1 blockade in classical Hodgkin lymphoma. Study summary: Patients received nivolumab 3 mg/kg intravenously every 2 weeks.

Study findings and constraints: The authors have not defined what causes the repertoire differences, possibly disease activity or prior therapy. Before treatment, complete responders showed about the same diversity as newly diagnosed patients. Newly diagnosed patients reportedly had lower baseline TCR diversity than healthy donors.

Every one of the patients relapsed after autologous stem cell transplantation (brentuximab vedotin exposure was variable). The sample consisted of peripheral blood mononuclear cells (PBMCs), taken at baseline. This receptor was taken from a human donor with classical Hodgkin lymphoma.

The CDR3, as DNA: TGTGCCAGCAGCGCCAGGGAGGGGAACACTGAAGCTTTCTTT. Translation gives CASSAREGNTEAFF. The chain has TRBV9 and TRBJ1-1; tentative D call: TRBD1 (5 bases). The CDR3 covers 14 residues. The germline gives CDR1 SGDLS, CDR2 YYNGEE. The V end was cut by 3 bases, the J end by 1 base, with 10 bases between.